This TCR beta chain is from a study of cytomegalovirus exposure and HLA in healthy donors. CDR1 and CDR2 from the germline V gene are LNHDA and SQIVND (reference sequence). V lost 9 bases and J lost 10; bases outside the gene matches: 6. CDR3 length: 11 residues. Study-wide findings and caveats: A likely sequencing artifact accounted for one observed cluster of highly shared sequence variants. Accurate predictions that matched the HLA-A and HLA-B alleles of most subjects were reportedly made from TCR beta sequences. Most observed TCR sequences were rare, whereas some public TCRs were detected in many donors. Sequencing depth across donors, presence/absence analyses assumed, was roughly uniform.

Regarding this clone: Its target is unknown.

PCR amplification relied on 60 Vbeta primers (plus 13 Jbeta primers). Using immunoSEQ multiplex PCR, the repertoire was profiled, and TCRdb retains in-frame clones only, with some absent. Among 90,000 to 100,000 clones listed, roughly 77% were seen once. The specimen was PBMCs. This sequence joins TRBV19 and TRBJ2-1; TRBD1 aligns across 7 bases. This receptor was obtained from a man aged 35-49 years in good health and CMV-seronegative. The CDR3 region is CARITGDEQFF. DNA of the CDR3: TGTGCCAGAATAACAGGGGACGAGCAGTTCTTC.